The rows below give T cell receptor beta chains drawn from one sample of a study of shared clonotypes between healthy human individuals. Sequenced by immunoSEQ multiplex PCR; TCRdb stores in-frame clones only, minus some. The sample has about 530,000 clones; about 96% are singletons. Sequenced material: naive CD4+ T cells sorted from blood. Source of these receptors: a young woman in good health. Both conserved end residues are part of each CDR3. Each record gives: D gene, V gene, clone size, CDR3 protein. D genes are given only for firm matches. Some rows mark clone size as missing; the rest say once, few, many or name a class of expanded clone.

d_gene: .
v_gene: TRBV19
abundance: .
CDR3aa: CASSPRRGSGNTEAFF

d_gene: .
v_gene: TRBV2
abundance: .
CDR3aa: CASSIQAAGNTIYF

d_gene: .
v_gene: TRBV28
abundance: .
CDR3aa: CASSLKTNTEAFF

d_gene: .
v_gene: TRBV7-9
abundance: .
CDR3aa: CASSQGGLNPGNTIYF

d_gene: .
v_gene: TRBV5-1
abundance: .
CDR3aa: CASSLVPTEREQYF

d_gene: .
v_gene: TRBV28
abundance: .
CDR3aa: CAIQTLRGTDTQYF

d_gene: .
v_gene: TRBV27
abundance: once
CDR3aa: CASSLSRGDTQYF

d_gene: TRBD1
v_gene: TRBV18
abundance: .
CDR3aa: CASSPGQGVREQYF

d_gene: .
v_gene: TRBV29-1
abundance: .
CDR3aa: CSVEEPQGWLFF

d_gene: .
v_gene: TRBV28
abundance: .
CDR3aa: CASSHGVALSTDTQYF

d_gene: TRBD1
v_gene: TRBV11-2
abundance: .
CDR3aa: CASSSDRGSSGANVLTF

d_gene: TRBD2
v_gene: TRBV7-9
abundance: .
CDR3aa: CASSEGAGENNEQFF

d_gene: .
v_gene: TRBV19
abundance: .
CDR3aa: CASRYQAENSNQPQHF

d_gene: .
v_gene: TRBV27
abundance: .
CDR3aa: CASSPTHRSEAFF

d_gene: .
v_gene: TRBV7-8
abundance: once
CDR3aa: CASSLLGGYTF

d_gene: TRBD1
v_gene: TRBV25-1
abundance: .
CDR3aa: CASSPGTGFDNEQFF

d_gene: .
v_gene: TRBV6-1
abundance: .
CDR3aa: CASSEVFGTSSYEQYF

d_gene: .
v_gene: TRBV5-8
abundance: .
CDR3aa: CASSLTGLSTDTQYF

d_gene: .
v_gene: TRBV5-4
abundance: .
CDR3aa: CASSSGGQETQYF

d_gene: TRBD1
v_gene: TRBV7-9
abundance: .
CDR3aa: CASSHRDRVETQYF

d_gene: .
v_gene: TRBV4-1
abundance: .
CDR3aa: CASSGRLQRPNYGYTF

d_gene: .
v_gene: TRBV5-8
abundance: .
CDR3aa: CASAWDRDYEQYF

d_gene: .
v_gene: TRBV4-2
abundance: once
CDR3aa: CASSQVSPRLDNYGYTF

d_gene: TRBD2
v_gene: TRBV18
abundance: .
CDR3aa: CASSPRRDGGYEQYF

d_gene: .
v_gene: TRBV7-2
abundance: once
CDR3aa: CASSADRRAQHF

d_gene: TRBD2
v_gene: TRBV19
abundance: .
CDR3aa: CASRTSASGRYEQYF

d_gene: TRBD1
v_gene: TRBV5-1
abundance: .
CDR3aa: CASGSTAGTGGDYGYTF

d_gene: .
v_gene: TRBV6-1
abundance: .
CDR3aa: CASSEGAGRGTYYGYTF

d_gene: .
v_gene: TRBV7-9
abundance: .
CDR3aa: CASSAHDGGAGYGYTF

d_gene: .
v_gene: TRBV7-9
abundance: .
CDR3aa: CASSLEVSRGEQFF

d_gene: TRBD2
v_gene: TRBV10-1
abundance: .
CDR3aa: CASSESSGAPGGEQYF